The clone carrying this T cell receptor (beta chain) was detected a few times. Antigen specificity is unknown. The data were obtained in a study of blood T cells in healthy people across ages. General study findings and limits: Across the age range, TCR beta diversity per million T cells fell in a roughly linear way.

The use of a sample-barcoded 5' primer and a J-beta primer mix characterized a second PCR of roughly 6 to 11 cycles. Each CDR3 protein is one row after TCRdb ran MiXCR on the 5' RACE reads. Of 1.5 million to 2 million distinct CDR3 sequences in the sample, roughly 32% are singletons; the top ten hold 10% to 12%. Each donor's blood draw was roughly 10 milliliters of peripheral blood. Isolation recovered at least 7 million PBMCs from every sample. With each sample, at least 5.5 micrograms of total RNA were extracted. The receptor comes from a woman in her 30s in good health. Source material: blood.

The CDR3 DNA reads as TGTGCCAGCAGCATTAGCGAGACCCAGTACTTC. This sequence encodes CASSISETQYF. This chain joins TRBV7-2 and TRBJ2-7, with D uncertain. The J call is in doubt because the DNA end fits TRBJ2-5 better. The germline gives CDR1 SGHTA, CDR2 FQGNSA. The length of the CDR3 is 11 residues.